The present T cell receptor (beta chain) was sequenced within a study of CD8 T cells in ankylosing spondylitis. CDR3 size: 16 residues. Germline CDR1 reads SGHRS; CDR2 reads YFSETQ. Trimming removed 3 bases from V and 3 bases from J; junction bases left unmatched: 11. Study-level findings and limits: Disease-linked clones reportedly showed significant enrichment in matched ankylosing spondylitis synovial fluid. In synovial fluid and blood from reactive arthritis, some motif variants were previously reported.

Quantitative barcoded 5'-RACE was used to prepare TCR beta libraries. Using its own MiXCR run on the 5' RACE reads, TCRdb lists one record per CDR3 protein. This table has 210,000 or so distinct CDR3 sequences, roughly 25% appearing once. To note about this clonotype: Its specificity is not known.

This receptor was identified in a male donor with ankylosing spondylitis or in good health (not recorded which). Material for sequencing was blood, either unsorted or a sorted T cell fraction (not recorded which). The genes are TRBV5-1 and TRBJ2-5; 7 bases map to TRBD2. CDR3 nucleotides: TGCGCCAGCAGCTCTACAGCCGGCGGGGGAGAAGAGACCCAGTACTTC. Translated, it gives CASSSTAGGGEETQYF.